This T cell receptor beta chain was obtained from a study of cytomegalovirus exposure and HLA in healthy donors. About the research overall: Unique TCRs from HLA-typed donors, 70 million to 100 million of them, were held in an early data release. Study outcomes and limitations: In a later analysis, CMV-associated beta chains were mostly HLA-associated, it appeared.

The PCR had 60 Vbeta and 13 Jbeta primers. Generated by immunoSEQ multiplex PCR, the TCRdb table keeps only in-frame clones and is missing some. In the table there are 110,000 or so clones, approximately 75% of which are singletons. This clone has more than one count but fewer than ten. Its antigen is as yet unknown. Germline-derived CDR1 and CDR2 are SGHRS and YFSETQ. This CDR3 region has 15 residues. Trimming removed 0 bases from V and 1 base from J, with 9 bases in between. The sequenced sample was PBMCs. V gene TRBV5-1 combines with J gene TRBJ2-3; maybe TRBD1 (5 bases). This receptor was obtained from a man aged 50-59 years in good health and CMV-seropositive. The CDR3 sequence: CASSLEGFGTDTQYF. In DNA form, the CDR3 reads TGCGCCAGCAGCTTGGAGGGGTTCGGCACAGATACGCAGTATTTT.